Below, 17 T cell receptor beta chains from the same sample are listed, as sequenced in a study of T-cell reconstitution after alpha-beta-depleted transplantation in children. Using unique molecular identifiers, the investigators prepared the TCRbeta library. TCRdb analysed the PCR reads with MiXCR anew, one entry per CDR3 protein. Of 200,000 to 250,000 distinct CDR3 sequences listed, roughly 25% were seen once; the top ten hold around 4.8%. The sample consisted of PBMCs, mostly from graft donor cells, taken 360 days after TCRalphabeta/CD19-depleted stem cell transplant. These receptors came from a female patient between 2 and 15 years old who had a stem cell transplant for congenital amegakaryocytic thrombocytopenia, so the T cells may come from the graft donor.

This clonotype has a count of ten or more. The chain links TRBV25-1 to TRBJ2-2; TRBD2 agrees at 13 bases. This CDR3 comprises 18 residues. Germline V gives CDR1 MGHDK, CDR2 SYGVNS. With V trimmed by 1 base and J by 7 bases, 9 bases remained unmatched. CDR3 DNA sequence: TGTGCCAGCAGTGAATTCCGGGGACTAGCGGGATCTGGCGGGGAGCTGTTTTTT. Amino acid sequence: CASSEFRGLAGSGGELFF.

V gene TRBV5-1 combines with J gene TRBJ1-1, with unresolved D. Looked up from germline, CDR1 is SGHRS and CDR2 is YFSETQ. With 4 bases removed from V and 4 bases from J, the gap between germline ends came to 11 bases. This CDR3 has 13 amino acids. CDR3 sequence reads: CASSGHRGTEAFF. CDR3 nucleotide sequence: TGCGCCAGCAGCGGCCACAGAGGCACTGAAGCTTTCTTT.

The genes are TRBV27 and TRBJ2-7; D not certain. This CDR3 is built from 15 residues. CDR1 MNHEY and CDR2 SMNVEV come from the germline V gene (reference sequence). V lost 5 bases and J 3 bases, leaving 17 bases between the germline ends. The CDR3 spells CASSPRTRNRYEQYF. The CDR3 coding sequence is TGTGCCAGCAGTCCGAGAACACGAAACCGCTACGAGCAGTACTTC.

There are a few counts of this clonotype. The chain couples TRBV18 to TRBJ2-1, with D possibly being TRBD2 (5 bases). The CDR3 extends over 13 amino acids. Germline values: CDR1 KGHSH, CDR2 LQKENI. Trimming shortened V by 8 bases and J by 4 bases, and 12 bases separated the two germline ends. CDR3 region: CASLPGEYNEQFF. CDR3 nucleotides: TGTGCCAGCCTCCCTGGGGAGTACAATGAGCAGTTCTTC.

The rearrangement uses TRBV10-3 and TRBJ1-1; TRBD1 aligns across 7 bases. The CDR3 contains 13 residues. In germline, CDR1 is ENHRY, CDR2 SYGVKD. V lost 10 bases to trimming and J lost 6 bases; unmatched junction nucleotides: 11. In DNA, the CDR3 is TGTGCCACCGCCGGGACAGAGAAGTCTGAAGCTTTCTTT. Translating it yields CATAGTEKSEAFF.

CDR3 sequence (DNA): TGTGCCGGAAAATCAGGGGGCGGTGAGCAGTTCTTC. It specifies CAGKSGGGEQFF. This chain joins TRBV6-6 and TRBJ2-1, with 8 bases aligning to TRBD1. The trim removed 11 bases at V and 9 bases at J, leaving 9 bases unmatched. The CDR3 spans 12 residues. The germline gives CDR1 MNHNY, CDR2 SVGAGI (reference sequence).

This clonotype has a count of ten or more. The CDR3 nucleotides are TGCGCCAGCAGCCAAGATGGGGTATCTGGAAACACCATATATTTT. Translating gives CASSQDGVSGNTIYF. The chain is built from TRBV4-3 and TRBJ1-3; D is unclear. This CDR3 has 15 amino acids. Trimming removed 0 bases at V and 1 base at J, with 7 bases between. Germline V gene lookup returns CDR1 LGHNA and CDR2 YSLEER.

The table lists this clonotype with many counts. The chain carries TRBV12-3 or TRBV12-4 and TRBJ2-3; 10 bases align to TRBD2. The CDR3 has 14 residues. The V gene end was trimmed by 3 bases and the J gene end by 3 bases; junction bases not matched to a gene: 0. CDR3 bases: TGTGCCAGCAGTTTTAGCGGGAGGACAGATACGCAGTATTTT. As protein: CASSFSGRTDTQYF.

The V call is TRBV7-2, the J call TRBJ1-2; D possibly corresponds to TRBD1 (5 bases). V was pared by 5 bases and J by 3 bases, with 10 bases between. Germline V gene sequence: CDR1 SGHTA, CDR2 FQGNSA. The CDR3 loop spans 13 amino acids. This CDR3 is CASSPDTYYGYTF. CDR3 nucleotides: TGTGCCAGCAGCCCGGACACCTACTATGGCTACACCTTC.

This clonotype was found a few times. The gene calls are TRBV11-2 and TRBJ2-2; no reliable D call. V was cut by 5 bases and J by 1 base, with 14 bases left in between. The CDR3 is made up of 16 amino acids. Germline V lookup: CDR1 SGHAT, CDR2 FQNNGV. CDR3 coding DNA: TGTGCCAGCAGCCGAATGGTCCGGCTGAACACCGGGGAGCTGTTTTTT. It encodes CASSRMVRLNTGELFF.

This clonotype was picked up a small number of times. V usage is TRBV12-3 or TRBV12-4 and J usage is TRBJ2-7; no firm D call. Between the trimmed V and J ends, which lost 2 bases and 6 bases, there was a span of 17 bases. The CDR3 runs to 15 residues. Here the CDR3 DNA reads TGTGCCAGCAGTTTAATTAGGGCGGCCGTTTTCGAGCAGTACTTC. Translating it yields CASSLIRAAVFEQYF.

The chain couples TRBV24-1 to TRBJ2-3; 8 bases are a match to TRBD2. The CDR3 has 15 amino acids. The germline V gene has CDR1 KGHDR and CDR2 SFDVKD. The ends lost 4 bases at V and 2 bases at J; junction bases unmatched: 4. The CDR3 here is CATSEASGYTDTQYF. The CDR3 coding sequence is TGTGCCACCAGTGAGGCTAGCGGGTACACAGATACGCAGTATTTT.

This sequence joins TRBV20-1 and TRBJ1-4; possibly TRBD1 for D (5 bases). The CDR3 runs to 14 residues. Trimming took 5 bases from V and 0 from J, leaving 10 bases between them. Germline CDR1 reads DFQATT; CDR2 reads SNEGSKA (reference sequence). The chain's CDR3 is CSAHGASTNEKLFF. DNA for the CDR3: TGCAGTGCTCACGGGGCCTCAACTAATGAAAAACTGTTTTTT.

V is TRBV20-1 and J is TRBJ2-1; 9 bases match TRBD2. Trimming at V came to 8 bases and at J to 12 bases, leaving 17 bases not matched to a gene. Germline values: CDR1 DFQATT, CDR2 SNEGSKA (reference sequence). The CDR3 spans 14 residues. In nucleotides, the CDR3 is TGCAGTCTACTCTCGGCGGGGGGGGAGCGGGTGCAGTTCTTC. The encoded protein is CSLLSAGGERVQFF.

Ten or more counts support this clonotype. The chain uses TRBV20-1 and TRBJ2-1; TRBD2 matches 15 bases. Per germline, CDR1 DFQATT and CDR2 SNEGSKA (reference sequence). This CDR3 spans 20 amino acids. V was clipped by 0 bases and J by 0 bases; unmatched bases: 9. CDR3 sequence reads: CSARETGLAGGRDSYNEQFF. As DNA, the CDR3 is TGCAGTGCTAGAGAGACAGGACTAGCGGGAGGGAGAGACTCCTACAATGAGCAGTTCTTC.

The chain is built from TRBV29-1 and TRBJ2-1, with D possibly matching TRBD2 (6 bases). Trimming took off 5 bases at V and 2 bases at J, with 13 bases between the two ends. Per germline, CDR1 SQVTM and CDR2 ANQGSEA. This CDR3 contains 14 residues. CDR3 coding DNA: TGCAGCGTTACGGAAAGACTAGCCTACAATGAGCAGTTCTTC. It specifies CSVTERLAYNEQFF.

The chain recombines TRBV29-1 with TRBJ1-2; a possible D gene is TRBD1 (6 bases). Germline CDR1 and CDR2: SQVTM and ANQGSEA. Trimming pared 3 bases from V and 8 bases from J, leaving 16 bases between. The CDR3 runs 13 residues. CDR3 coding DNA: TGCAGCGTTGACAGGGGATCCGGTATCGGCTACACCTTC. It specifies CSVDRGSGIGYTF.